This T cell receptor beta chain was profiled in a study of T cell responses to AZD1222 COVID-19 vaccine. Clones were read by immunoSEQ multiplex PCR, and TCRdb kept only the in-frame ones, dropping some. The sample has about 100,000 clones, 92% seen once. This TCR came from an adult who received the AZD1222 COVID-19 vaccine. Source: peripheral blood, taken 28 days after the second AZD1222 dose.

The CDR3, as DNA: TGTGCCAGCAGTGAAGCGCTCCAGGGAGCTTACTACGAGCAGTACTTC. This encodes CASSEALQGAYYEQYF. The chain uses TRBV6-1 and TRBJ2-7; D is perhaps TRBD1 or TRBD2 (5 bases each). The CDR3 has 16 amino acids. Germline values: CDR1 MNHNS, CDR2 SASEGT. V was clipped by 0 bases and J by 3 bases, with 15 bases between them.